This T cell receptor (beta chain) is drawn from a study of T cells in Graves' hyperthyroidism and ophthalmopathy. This clonotype was recorded at least ten times. CDR3 size: 15 residues. Germline V CDR1 and CDR2: MDHEN, SYDVKM. Trimming removed 6 bases at V and 1 base at J, with 15 bases between. RNA transcripts gave rise to amplified TCR beta CDR3 regions. The primer set for the first-round RT-PCR of the TCR CDR3 was HTBI. One entry per CDR3 protein, called by TCRdb with MiXCR from the multiplex PCR reads. The data show under 350,000 distinct CDR3 sequences, more than 10% seen once. This TCR was sampled from a woman in her twenties or thirties with Graves' hyperthyroidism that later progressed to Graves' ophthalmopathy. The chain couples TRBV28 to TRBJ1-1; maybe TRBD1 (5 bases). The sequenced sample was blood. CDR3 DNA sequence: TGTGCCAGCAGACCCGTGGGGGGAAAGAACACTGAAGCTTTCTTT. Translating it yields CASRPVGGKNTEAFF. The complete variable domain, with remaining parts taken from reference TRBV28 and TRBJ1-1, reads DVKVTQSSRYLVKRTGEKVFLECVQDMDHENMFWYRQDPGLGLRLIYFSYDVKMKEKGDIPEGYSVSREKKERFSLILESASTNQTSMYLCASRPVGGKNTEAFFGQGTRLTVV.